Sequencing of this TCR beta chain was carried out in a study of blood T cell repertoires in COVID-19. Study details: T cells, B-cell-depleted T cells, or PBMCs supplied cDNA or gDNA.

Germline V gene data show CDR1 as SGHAT and CDR2 as FQNNGV. The CDR3 totals 15 residues. J gave up 4 bases and V 5 bases, and 6 bases lay outside the gene matches. Assay used: immunoSEQ multiplex PCR; TCRdb lists only in-frame clones, some missing. Of about 25,000 clones listed, around 86% are singletons. This chain joins TRBV11-2 and TRBJ2-3; 10 bases match TRBD1. Material: peripheral blood. The receptor was isolated from a man aged 45-65 years with active COVID-19. The CDR3 DNA reads as TGTGCCAGCAGCCCCCGGACAGGGGGGTCAGATACGCAGTATTTT. It translates to CASSPRTGGSDTQYF.